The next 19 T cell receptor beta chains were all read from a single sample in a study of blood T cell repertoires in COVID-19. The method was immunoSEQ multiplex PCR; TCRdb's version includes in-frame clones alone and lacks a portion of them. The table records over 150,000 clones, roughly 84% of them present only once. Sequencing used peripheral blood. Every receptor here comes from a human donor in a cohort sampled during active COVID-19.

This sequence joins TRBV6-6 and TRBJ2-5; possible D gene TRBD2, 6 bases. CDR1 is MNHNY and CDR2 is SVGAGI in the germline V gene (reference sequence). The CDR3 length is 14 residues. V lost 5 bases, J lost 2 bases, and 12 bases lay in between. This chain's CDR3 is CASSLVAVQETQYF. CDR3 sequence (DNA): TGTGCCAGCAGTCTAGTAGCGGTACAAGAGACCCAGTACTTC.

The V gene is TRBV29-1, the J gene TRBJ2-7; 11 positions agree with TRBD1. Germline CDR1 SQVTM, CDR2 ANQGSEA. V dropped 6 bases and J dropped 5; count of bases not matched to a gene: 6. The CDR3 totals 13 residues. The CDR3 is CSVTDRGLHEQYF. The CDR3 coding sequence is TGCAGCGTAACGGACAGGGGGCTCCACGAGCAGTACTTC.

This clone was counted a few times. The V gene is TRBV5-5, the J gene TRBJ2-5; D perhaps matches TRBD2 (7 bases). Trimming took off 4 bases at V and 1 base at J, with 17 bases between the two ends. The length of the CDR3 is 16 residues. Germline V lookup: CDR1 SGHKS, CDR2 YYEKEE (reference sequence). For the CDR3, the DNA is TGTGCCAGCAGCCCTGGACTAGGAGGGGGCCAAGAGACCCAGTACTTC. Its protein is CASSPGLGGGQETQYF.

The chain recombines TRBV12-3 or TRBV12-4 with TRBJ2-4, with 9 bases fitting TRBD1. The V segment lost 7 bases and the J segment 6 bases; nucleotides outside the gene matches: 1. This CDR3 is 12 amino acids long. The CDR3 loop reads CASKTGGNIQYF. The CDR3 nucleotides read TGTGCCAGCAAGACAGGGGGAAACATTCAGTACTTC.

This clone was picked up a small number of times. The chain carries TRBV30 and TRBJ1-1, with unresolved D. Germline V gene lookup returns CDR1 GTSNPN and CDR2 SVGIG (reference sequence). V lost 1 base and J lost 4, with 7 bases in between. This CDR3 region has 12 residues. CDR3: CAWSGHSTEAFF. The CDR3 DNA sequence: TGTGCCTGGAGTGGCCATAGCACTGAAGCTTTCTTT.

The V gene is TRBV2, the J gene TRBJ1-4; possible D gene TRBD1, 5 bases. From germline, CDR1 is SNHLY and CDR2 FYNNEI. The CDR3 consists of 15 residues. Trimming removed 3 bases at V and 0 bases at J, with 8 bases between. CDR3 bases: TGTGCCAGCAGTGACTCGGGGGCAACTAATGAAAAACTGTTTTTT. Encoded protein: CASSDSGATNEKLFF.

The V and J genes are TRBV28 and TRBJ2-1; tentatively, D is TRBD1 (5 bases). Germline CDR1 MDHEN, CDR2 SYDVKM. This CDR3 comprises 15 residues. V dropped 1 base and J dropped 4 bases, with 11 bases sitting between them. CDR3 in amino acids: CASSLLGDGYNEQFF. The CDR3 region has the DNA TGTGCCAGCAGTTTATTAGGGGATGGATACAATGAGCAGTTCTTC.

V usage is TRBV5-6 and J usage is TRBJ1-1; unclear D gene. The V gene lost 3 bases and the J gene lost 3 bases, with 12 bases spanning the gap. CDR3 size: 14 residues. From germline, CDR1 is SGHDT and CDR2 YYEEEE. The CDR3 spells CASSSYIRDTEAFF. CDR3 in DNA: TGTGCCAGCAGCTCGTACATCCGGGACACTGAAGCTTTCTTT.

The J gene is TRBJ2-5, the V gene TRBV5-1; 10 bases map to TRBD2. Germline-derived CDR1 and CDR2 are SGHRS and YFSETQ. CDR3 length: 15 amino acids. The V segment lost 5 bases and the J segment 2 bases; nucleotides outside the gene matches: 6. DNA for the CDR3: TGCGCCAGCAGGACGACTAGCGGGCTTCAAGAGACCCAGTACTTC. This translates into CASRTTSGLQETQYF.

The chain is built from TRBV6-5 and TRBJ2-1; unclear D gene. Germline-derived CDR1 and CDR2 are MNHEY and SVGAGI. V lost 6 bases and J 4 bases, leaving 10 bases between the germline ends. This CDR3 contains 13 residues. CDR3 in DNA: TGTGCCAGCAGGGAGCTCGGTTACAATGAGCAGTTCTTC. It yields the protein CASRELGYNEQFF.

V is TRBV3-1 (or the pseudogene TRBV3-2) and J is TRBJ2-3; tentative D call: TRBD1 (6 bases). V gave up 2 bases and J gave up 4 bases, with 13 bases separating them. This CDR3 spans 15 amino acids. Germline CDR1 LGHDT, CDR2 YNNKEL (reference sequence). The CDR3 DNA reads TGTGCCAGCAGCCAACAGGGGTCGATTTCAGATACGCAGTATTTT. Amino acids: CASSQQGSISDTQYF.

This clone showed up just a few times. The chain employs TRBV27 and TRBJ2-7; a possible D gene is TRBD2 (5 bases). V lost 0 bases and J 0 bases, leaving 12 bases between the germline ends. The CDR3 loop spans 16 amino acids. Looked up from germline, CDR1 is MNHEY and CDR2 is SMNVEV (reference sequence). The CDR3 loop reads CASSLSRSGSSYEQYF. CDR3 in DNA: TGTGCCAGCAGTTTATCGAGGTCGGGGAGCTCCTACGAGCAGTACTTC.

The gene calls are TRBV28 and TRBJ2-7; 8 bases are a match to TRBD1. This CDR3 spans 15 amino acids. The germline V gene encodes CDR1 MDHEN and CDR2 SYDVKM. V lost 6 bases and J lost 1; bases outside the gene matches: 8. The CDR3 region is CASSPDRVTSYEQYF. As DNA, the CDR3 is TGTGCCAGCAGCCCGGACAGGGTCACTTCCTACGAGCAGTACTTC.

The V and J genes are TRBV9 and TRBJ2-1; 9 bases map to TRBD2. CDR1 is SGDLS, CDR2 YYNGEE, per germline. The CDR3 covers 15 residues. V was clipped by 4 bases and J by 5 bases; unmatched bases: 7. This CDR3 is CASSLEGLADNEQFF. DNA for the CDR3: TGTGCCAGCAGCCTAGAGGGACTAGCAGACAATGAGCAGTTCTTC.

The CDR3 spells CASSQRVNGVSYNEQFF. The CDR3, as DNA: TGTGCCAGCAGCCAGAGGGTCAACGGGGTGTCCTACAATGAGCAGTTCTTC. The chain carries TRBV14 and TRBJ2-1; D may be TRBD2 (5 bases). Deletions cut 3 bases from V and 1 base from J, with 16 bases between. Germline CDR1 is SGHDN and CDR2 is FVKESK. CDR3 length equals 17 residues. Filled out from reference TRBV14 and TRBJ2-1, the complete variable domain reads EAGVTQFPSHSVIEKGQTVTLRCDPISGHDNLYWYRRVMGKEIKFLLHFVKESKQDESGMPNNRFLAERTGGTYSTLKVQPAELEDSGVYFCASSQRVNGVSYNEQFFGPGTRLTVL.

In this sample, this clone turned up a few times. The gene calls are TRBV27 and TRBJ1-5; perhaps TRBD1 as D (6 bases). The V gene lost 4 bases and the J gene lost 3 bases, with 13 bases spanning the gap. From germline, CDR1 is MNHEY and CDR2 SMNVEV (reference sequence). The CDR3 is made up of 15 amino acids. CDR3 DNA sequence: TGTGCCAGCAGTTCGGGGGGGCTAGTCAATCAGCCCCAGCATTTT. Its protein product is CASSSGGLVNQPQHF.

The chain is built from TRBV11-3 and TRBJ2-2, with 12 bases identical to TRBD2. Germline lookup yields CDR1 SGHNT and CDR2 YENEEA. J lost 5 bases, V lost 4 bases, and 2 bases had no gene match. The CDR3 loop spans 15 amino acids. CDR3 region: CASSSGLAGTGELFF. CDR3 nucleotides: TGTGCCAGCAGCTCGGGACTAGCGGGTACCGGGGAGCTGTTTTTT.

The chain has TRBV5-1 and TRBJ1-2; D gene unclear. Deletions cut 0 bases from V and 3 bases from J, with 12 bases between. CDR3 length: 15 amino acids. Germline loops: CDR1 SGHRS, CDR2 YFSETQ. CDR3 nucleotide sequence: TGCGCCAGCAGCTTGGGTCCAGGCCCAGACTATGGCTACACCTTC. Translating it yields CASSLGPGPDYGYTF.

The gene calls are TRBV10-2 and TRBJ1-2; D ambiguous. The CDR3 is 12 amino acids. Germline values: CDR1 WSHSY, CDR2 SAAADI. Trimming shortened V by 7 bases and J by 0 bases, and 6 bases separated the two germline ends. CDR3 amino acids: CASMETNYGYTF. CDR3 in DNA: TGCGCCAGCATGGAGACTAACTATGGCTACACCTTC.